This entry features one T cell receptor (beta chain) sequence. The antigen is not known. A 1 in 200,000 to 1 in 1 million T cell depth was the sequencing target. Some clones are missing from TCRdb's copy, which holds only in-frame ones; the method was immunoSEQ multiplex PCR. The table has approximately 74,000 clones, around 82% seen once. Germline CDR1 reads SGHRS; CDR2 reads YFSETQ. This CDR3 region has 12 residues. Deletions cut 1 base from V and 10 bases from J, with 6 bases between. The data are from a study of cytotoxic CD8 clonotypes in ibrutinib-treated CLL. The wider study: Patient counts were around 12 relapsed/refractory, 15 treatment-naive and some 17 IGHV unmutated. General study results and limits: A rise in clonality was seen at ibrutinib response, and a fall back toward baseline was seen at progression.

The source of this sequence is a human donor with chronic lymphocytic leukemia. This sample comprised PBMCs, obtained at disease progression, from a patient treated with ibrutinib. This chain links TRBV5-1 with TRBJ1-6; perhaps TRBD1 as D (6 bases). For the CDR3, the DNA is TGCGCCAGCAGCTTGACAGGGTCACCCCTCCACTTT. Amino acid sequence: CASSLTGSPLHF.